This entry lists 8 T cell receptor beta chains sequenced from one sample in a study of T cells in Graves' hyperthyroidism and ophthalmopathy. Amplification of TCR beta CDR3 regions used RNA as the template. A set of HTBI primers served as the primers for a first-round RT-PCR of the TCR CDR3. TCRdb fed the multiplex PCR reads into MiXCR, producing one record per CDR3 protein. The repertoire holds hundreds of thousands of distinct CDR3 sequences, with 35% as singletons. Sequenced sample: blood. The origin of the receptors is a woman between 35 and 50 years old with Graves' hyperthyroidism.

This clonotype was recorded at least ten times. This chain links TRBV7-6 with TRBJ2-7; maybe TRBD2 (6 bases). V shed 8 bases and J shed 0 bases, with 20 bases lying between them. This CDR3 is built from 16 residues. Germline CDR1 is SGHVS and CDR2 is FNYEAQ. The CDR3 here is CASAHPGGNSSYEQYF. The CDR3 DNA follows: TGTGCCAGCGCTCATCCCGGCGGGAACAGCTCCTACGAGCAGTACTTC.

This clonotype was seen ten or more times. The J gene is TRBJ1-5, the V gene TRBV20-1; D is uncertain. The CDR3 has 12 amino acids. Trimming removed 6 bases from V and 0 bases from J, with 6 bases in between. CDR1 is DFQATT and CDR2 is SNEGSKA in the germline V gene (reference sequence). The CDR3: CSASHSNQPQHF. The DNA for the CDR3 is TGCAGTGCGAGTCATAGCAATCAGCCCCAGCATTTT.

J is TRBJ1-5 and V is TRBV4-1; D unclear. The CDR3 spans 14 residues. Per germline, CDR1 MGHRA and CDR2 YSYEKL. Between the trimmed V and J ends, which lost 3 bases and 7 bases, there was a span of 13 bases. The CDR3 region has the DNA TGCGCCAGCAGCCACCAGCTCCCTGGGCAGCCCCAGCATTTT. Translated, it gives CASSHQLPGQPQHF.

The genes are TRBV20-1 and TRBJ2-5, with 9 bases lining up with TRBD2. V shed 4 bases, J shed 6 bases, and the junction held 9 bases outside the gene matches. This CDR3 has 14 residues. The germline CDR1 and CDR2 sequences are DFQATT and SNEGSKA (reference sequence). CDR3 residues: CSAMGLAGTKTQYF. The CDR3 DNA reads as TGCAGTGCTATGGGGCTAGCGGGAACCAAGACCCAGTACTTC.

CDR3 region: CASFDSGSTDTQYF. CDR3 in DNA: TGCGCCAGCTTCGACTCCGGTAGCACAGATACGCAGTATTTT. The rearrangement joins TRBV5-1 to TRBJ2-3; no definite D call. This CDR3 region has 14 residues. In germline, CDR1 is SGHRS, CDR2 YFSETQ. Deletions cut 7 bases from V and 0 bases from J, with 12 bases between.

The chain links TRBV6-6 to TRBJ1-1; maybe TRBD1 (5 bases). This CDR3 has 15 amino acids. Looked up from germline, CDR1 is MNHNY and CDR2 is SVGAGI (reference sequence). V was pared by 6 bases and J by 1 base, with 15 bases between. CDR3 amino acids: CASRGVWDSNTEAFF. CDR3 DNA: TGTGCCAGCAGAGGGGTTTGGGATTCGAACACTGAAGCTTTCTTT.

This clonotype was observed many times. This CDR3 reads CASSPGTAGSPLHF. DNA of the CDR3: TGTGCCAGCAGCCCAGGGACGGCGGGTTCACCCCTCCACTTT. V usage is TRBV6-5 and J usage is TRBJ1-6; D may be TRBD1 (5 bases). Germline CDR1 reads MNHEY; CDR2 reads SVGAGI. This CDR3 is built from 14 residues. V lost 6 bases, J lost 9 bases, and 15 bases lay in between.

The rearrangement links TRBV7-9 to TRBJ2-3, with 10 bases lining up with TRBD2. The CDR3 runs to 14 residues. From germline, CDR1 is SEHNR and CDR2 FQNEAQ (reference sequence). V lost 4 bases and J lost 3; bases outside the gene matches: 1. In DNA, the CDR3 is TGTGCCAGCAGCTATAGCGGGAGGACAGATACGCAGTATTTT. Protein sequence: CASSYSGRTDTQYF.